What follows are 25 T cell receptor beta chains derived from one specimen sequenced in a study of CD8+ T cells in alopecia areata. Extraction of RNA preceded its reverse transcription into cDNA, which served as the sequencing template. Generated by immunoSEQ multiplex PCR, the TCRdb table keeps only in-frame clones and is missing some. The sample lists 150,000 or so clones, approximately 65% seen once, with around 0.9% in the top ten. The treatment here: oral pan-JAK inhibitor, 5-10 mg twice daily. The material was CD4+ T cells sorted from blood, obtained at week 4, from a patient treated with tofacitinib. All receptors derive from a human donor with alopecia areata.

The rearrangement joins TRBV30 to TRBJ1-1; D unresolved. Germline V gene sequence: CDR1 GTSNPN, CDR2 SVGIG (reference sequence). Trimming pared 2 bases from V and 4 bases from J, leaving 14 bases between. The CDR3 length is 14 residues. The CDR3 nucleotides are TGTGCCTGGAGTTTGGGTGGCCCGGCCACTGAAGCTTTCTTT. Translated: CAWSLGGPATEAFF.

The V call is TRBV6-6, the J call TRBJ2-7; D call uncertain. Germline CDR1 reads MNHNY; CDR2 reads SVGAGI (reference sequence). The CDR3 consists of 14 residues. Trimming cost V 6 bases and J 3 bases, with 15 bases left between them. The CDR3 nucleotides read TGTGCCAGCAGAAACTGGTCCGGAAACTACGAGCAGTACTTC. Translation: CASRNWSGNYEQYF.

The chain combines TRBV5-1 with TRBJ1-1; 8 bases are a match to TRBD1. CDR1 SGHRS and CDR2 YFSETQ come from the germline V gene. Germline trimming cut 4 bases from V and 1 base from J; bases unmatched to any gene: 6. The CDR3 has 15 amino acids. The CDR3 is CASSRAGQGNTEAFF. DNA for the CDR3: TGCGCCAGCAGCCGAGCTGGACAGGGGAACACTGAAGCTTTCTTT.

This chain joins TRBV4-3 and TRBJ2-7, with D perhaps matching TRBD1 (6 bases). Trimming removed 0 bases from V and 6 bases from J, with 18 bases in between. CDR3 length equals 16 residues. Germline values: CDR1 LGHNA, CDR2 YSLEER. CDR3 sequence reads: CASSQEQARGTGEQYF. Here the CDR3 DNA reads TGCGCCAGCAGCCAAGAGCAGGCCAGGGGAACGGGCGAGCAGTACTTC.

The CDR3: CATTALSGNTIYF. The CDR3, as DNA: TGTGCCACGACAGCCCTCTCTGGAAACACCATATATTTT. This chain links TRBV11-2 with TRBJ1-3, with a weak D call TRBD1 (5 bases). Trimming stripped 10 bases from V and 0 bases from J, with 10 bases between. The CDR3 is made up of 13 amino acids. Per germline, CDR1 SGHAT and CDR2 FQNNGV.

This chain links TRBV30 with TRBJ1-1; TRBD1 matches 8 bases. Trimming removed 2 bases from V and 5 bases from J; junction bases left unmatched: 10. The CDR3 has 15 residues. Germline CDR1 and CDR2: GTSNPN and SVGIG (reference sequence). The CDR3 DNA is TGTGCCTGGAGTACTCACAGGGGGGCGCGGACTGAAGCTTTCTTT. This translates into CAWSTHRGARTEAFF.

The chain couples TRBV4-2 to TRBJ2-3, with D maybe TRBD1 (5 bases). Germline V gene sequence: CDR1 LGHNA, CDR2 YNFKEQ. The CDR3 is 14 amino acids. V lost 1 base and J lost 5, with 10 bases in between. In nucleotides, the CDR3 is TGTGCCAGCAGCCAAGGGGTAGGGGAAGATACGCAGTATTTT. It encodes CASSQGVGEDTQYF.

The gene calls are TRBV30 and TRBJ1-3; D is undetermined. The V end lost 0 bases, the J end lost 2 bases, and 11 bases lay between the germline ends. There are 15 residues in the CDR3. CDR1 is GTSNPN and CDR2 is SVGIG in the germline V gene (reference sequence). CDR3 nucleotide sequence: TGTGCCTGGAGTGTTGGCTTCAGAACTGGAAACACCATATATTTT. It translates to CAWSVGFRTGNTIYF.

The rearrangement uses TRBV29-1 and TRBJ1-2, with D perhaps TRBD1 (5 bases). This CDR3 is 12 amino acids long. Germline CDR1 reads SQVTM; CDR2 reads ANQGSEA. V lost 1 base and J lost 4, with 7 bases in between. The CDR3 sequence is CSVEGTSYGYTF. DNA for the CDR3: TGCAGCGTTGAAGGGACATCCTATGGCTACACCTTC.

As to this clone: A read error may account for a junction end that differs from germline. The gene calls are TRBV15 and TRBJ2-1, with TRBD1 matching over 10 bases. The CDR3 covers 16 residues. The germline CDR1 and CDR2 sequences are LNHNV and YYDKDF (reference sequence). The CDR3 DNA reads as TGTGCCACCAGCGCCGGACAGGGGGTAGGGTACAATGAGCAGCTCTTC. Amino acids: CATSAGQGVGYNEQLF. Variable domain in full (rest from reference TRBV15 and TRBJ2-1): DAMVIQNPRYQVTQFGKPVTLSCSQTLNHNVMYWYQQKSSQAPKLLFHYYDKDFNNEADTPDNFQSRRPNTSFCFLDIRSPGLGDTAMYLCATSAGQGVGYNEQLFGPGTRLTVL.

This chain links TRBV2 with TRBJ1-2; 7 nucleotides line up with TRBD1. The germline gives CDR1 SNHLY, CDR2 FYNNEI. The CDR3 contains 13 residues. J gave up 8 bases and V 5 bases, and 8 bases lay outside the gene matches. CDR3 in amino acids: CASSLDRVGGYTF. CDR3 bases: TGTGCCAGCAGTCTTGACAGGGTGGGAGGCTACACCTTC.

The V call is TRBV7-8, the J call TRBJ2-1, with TRBD1 identical over 9 bases. Germline-derived CDR1 and CDR2 are SGHVS and FQNEAQ. V was clipped by 8 bases and J by 0 bases; unmatched bases: 8. CDR3 length equals 16 residues. The CDR3 sequence: CASSLQGANSYNEQFF. The CDR3 DNA follows: TGTGCCAGCTCCCTACAGGGGGCAAACTCCTACAATGAGCAGTTCTTC.

The chain couples TRBV7-2 to TRBJ2-3, with D perhaps matching TRBD2 (5 bases). Germline V gene sequence: CDR1 SGHTA, CDR2 FQGNSA. The CDR3 has 14 amino acids. V was shortened by 1 base and J by 7 bases, with 12 bases between the two germline ends. CDR3 coding DNA: TGTGCCAGCAGCTTAGGAGGGAGTTCTAATACGCAGTATTTT. It translates to CASSLGGSSNTQYF.

The chain joins TRBV5-1 to TRBJ2-3; tentatively, D is TRBD2 (6 bases). V lost 2 bases to trimming and J lost 2 bases, with 9 bases between them. The CDR3 runs to 14 residues. In germline, CDR1 is SGHRS, CDR2 YFSETQ. Here the CDR3 reads CASSLGGNTDTQYF. The DNA for the CDR3 is TGCGCCAGCAGCTTAGGAGGGAACACAGATACGCAGTATTTT.

This clone has only a few counts. V usage is TRBV29-1 and J usage is TRBJ2-1; no definite D call. The CDR3 runs 13 residues. CDR1 is SQVTM and CDR2 is ANQGSEA in the germline V gene. The ends were cut back, 4 bases at V and 4 bases at J, with 11 bases in the middle. CDR3 sequence reads: CSVGWQAYNEQFF. The CDR3 DNA reads TGCAGCGTTGGTTGGCAGGCTTACAATGAGCAGTTCTTC.

This clone was counted once. The rearrangement joins TRBV29-1 to TRBJ2-1, with 8 bases matching TRBD2. Germline lookup yields CDR1 SQVTM and CDR2 ANQGSEA. The CDR3 sequence is 14 residues long. Trimming at V came to 7 bases and at J to 5 bases, leaving 10 bases not matched to a gene. The CDR3 DNA is TGCAGCGCCGCCGGGACTAGAGGGGACAATGAGCAGTTCTTC. It is translated as CSAAGTRGDNEQFF.

This clone was picked up a small number of times. This chain links TRBV5-1 with TRBJ1-6; the match to TRBD1 covers 9 bases. The CDR3 has 14 residues. Trimming removed 6 bases from V and 14 bases from J; junction bases left unmatched: 12. CDR1 is SGHRS, CDR2 YFSETQ, per germline. The CDR3 DNA follows: TGCGCCAGCACCACAGGGGGCGGAGAAATGACCCTCCACTTT. Its protein is CASTTGGGEMTLHF.

This clone was seen a single time. The genes are TRBV30 and TRBJ1-1; D remains unclear. Germline CDR1 and CDR2: GTSNPN and SVGIG (reference sequence). V gave up 1 base and J gave up 4 bases, with 16 bases separating them. The CDR3 runs 15 residues. CDR3 region: CAWSDFRLWGTEAFF. CDR3 coding DNA: TGTGCCTGGAGTGACTTTCGGTTGTGGGGCACTGAAGCTTTCTTT. Together with reference TRBV30 and TRBJ1-1, the CDR3 gives the full variable domain: SQTIHQWPATLVQPVGSPLSLECTVEGTSNPNLYWYRQAAGRGLQLLFYSVGIGQISSEVPQNLSASRPQDRQFILSSKKLLLSDSGFYLCAWSDFRLWGTEAFFGQGTRLTVV.

The J gene is TRBJ2-5, the V gene TRBV15, with TRBD1 matching 8 bases. The CDR3 runs 15 residues. Per germline, CDR1 LNHNV and CDR2 YYDKDF (reference sequence). The ends lost 1 base at V and 4 bases at J; junction bases unmatched: 5. The CDR3 protein is CATSRGQGITETQYF. The CDR3 nucleotides read TGTGCCACCAGCAGAGGACAGGGGATAACAGAGACCCAGTACTTC.

This chain joins TRBV25-1 and TRBJ2-3; D gene unclear. Trimming pared 4 bases from V and 4 bases from J, leaving 9 bases between. Germline CDR1 is MGHDK and CDR2 is SYGVNS. This CDR3 is built from 13 residues. The chain's CDR3 is CASSGVAADTQYF. The CDR3 DNA is TGTGCCAGCAGTGGTGTAGCCGCAGATACGCAGTATTTT.

This clone was detected a few times. V and J are TRBV19 and TRBJ2-5; tentatively, D is TRBD1 (5 bases). Trimming took 5 bases from V and 1 from J, leaving 8 bases between them. There are 13 residues in the CDR3. Germline CDR1 is LNHDA and CDR2 is SQIVND (reference sequence). The CDR3 DNA sequence: TGTGCCAGTAGTTGGACAACCCAAGAGACCCAGTACTTC. It is translated as CASSWTTQETQYF.

The chain uses TRBV19 and TRBJ2-6; D ambiguous. The V and J ends lost 3 bases and 3 bases respectively, with 3 bases between them. CDR1 LNHDA and CDR2 SQIVND come from the germline V gene (reference sequence). The CDR3 totals 13 residues. The CDR3 sequence is CASSILGANVLTF. In DNA, the CDR3 is TGTGCCAGTAGTATCCTTGGGGCCAACGTCCTGACTTTC. The full variable domain, with the rest looked up from reference TRBV19 and TRBJ2-6, is DGGITQSPKYLFRKEGQNVTLSCEQNLNHDAMYWYRQDPGQGLRLIYYSQIVNDFQKGDIAEGYSVSREKKESFPLTVTSAQKNPTAFYLCASSILGANVLTFGAGSRLTVL.

This clone has a single count. The CDR3 loop is CAWGQGLSNQPQHF. The CDR3 DNA follows: TGTGCCTGGGGACAGGGTTTGAGTAATCAGCCCCAGCATTTT. The V gene is TRBV30, the J gene TRBJ1-5; 8 bases fit TRBD1. From germline, CDR1 is GTSNPN and CDR2 SVGIG (reference sequence). Trimming removed 5 bases from V and 4 bases from J; junction bases left unmatched: 7. This CDR3 region has 14 residues.

The chain is built from TRBV9 and TRBJ2-6, with TRBD1 matching 10 bases. This CDR3 is 18 amino acids long. Germline CDR1 reads SGDLS; CDR2 reads YYNGEE. Germline trimming cut 3 bases from V and 0 bases from J; bases unmatched to any gene: 6. The CDR3 is CASSAPGQGLSGANVLTF. The CDR3 nucleotides are TGTGCCAGCAGCGCTCCGGGACAGGGGCTCTCTGGGGCCAACGTCCTGACTTTC.

The sample holds one count of this clone. The V and J genes are TRBV5-4 and TRBJ2-5; 7 bases fit TRBD1. After removal of 4 bases from V and 4 bases from J, the junction contained 7 bases not matched to a gene. Germline CDR1 and CDR2: SGHNT and YYREEE (reference sequence). This CDR3 is 14 amino acids long. The chain's CDR3 is CASSRDSLGETQYF. CDR3 in DNA: TGTGCCAGCAGCCGGGACAGCCTGGGAGAGACCCAGTACTTC.